This TCR beta chain was recorded in a study of type 1 regulatory T cells. Study background: T-allo10 is a Tr1-enriched, alloantigen-specific CD4 T cell product made in vitro.

Study observations and caveats: Compared with non-type 1 regulatory T cells, type 1 regulatory T cells showed a more restricted TCR repertoire.

TCRdb re-derived calls from the reads in MiXCR, one entry per CDR3 protein. The sample records tens of thousands of distinct CDR3 sequences, less than 70% being singletons. Concerning this clonotype itself: Its target is not known.

Germline-derived CDR1 and CDR2 are SNHLY and FYNNEI. V was pared by 6 bases and J by 2 bases, with 12 bases between. The CDR3 loop spans 14 amino acids. Sequences were obtained from cultured non-Tr1 T cells, either the whole culture or a sorted T cell fraction (not recorded which). The V gene is TRBV2, the J gene TRBJ2-3, with D tentatively TRBD1 (7 bases). The clonotype comes from a human donor in good health. CDR3 sequence reads: CASRRDSNTDTQYF. The CDR3 region has the DNA TGTGCCAGCAGGCGGGACAGCAACACAGATACGCAGTATTTT.